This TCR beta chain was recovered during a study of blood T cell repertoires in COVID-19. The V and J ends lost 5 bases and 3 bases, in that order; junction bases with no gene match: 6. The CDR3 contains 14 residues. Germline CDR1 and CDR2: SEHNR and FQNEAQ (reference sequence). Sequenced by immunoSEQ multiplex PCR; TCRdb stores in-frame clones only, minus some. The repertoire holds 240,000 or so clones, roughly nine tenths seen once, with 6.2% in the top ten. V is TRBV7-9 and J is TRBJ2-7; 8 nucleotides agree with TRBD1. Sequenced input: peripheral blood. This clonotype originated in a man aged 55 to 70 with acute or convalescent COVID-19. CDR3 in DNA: TGTGCCAGCAGCCCCCGGACAGGGAACTACGAGCAGTACTTC. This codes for CASSPRTGNYEQYF.